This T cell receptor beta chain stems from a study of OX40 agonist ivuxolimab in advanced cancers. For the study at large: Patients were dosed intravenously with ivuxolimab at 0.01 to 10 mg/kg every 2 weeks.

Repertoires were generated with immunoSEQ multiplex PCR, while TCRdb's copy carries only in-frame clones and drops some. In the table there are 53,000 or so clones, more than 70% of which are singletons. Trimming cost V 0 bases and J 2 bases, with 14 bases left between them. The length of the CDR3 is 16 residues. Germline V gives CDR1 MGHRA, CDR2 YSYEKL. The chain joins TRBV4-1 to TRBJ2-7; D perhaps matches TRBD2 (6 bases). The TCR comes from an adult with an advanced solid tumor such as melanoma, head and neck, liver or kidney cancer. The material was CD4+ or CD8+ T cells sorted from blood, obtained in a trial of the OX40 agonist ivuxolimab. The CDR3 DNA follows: TGCGCCAGCAGCCAAGATGCCGCACGGAGGGCCTACGAGCAGTACTTC. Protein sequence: CASSQDAARRAYEQYF.